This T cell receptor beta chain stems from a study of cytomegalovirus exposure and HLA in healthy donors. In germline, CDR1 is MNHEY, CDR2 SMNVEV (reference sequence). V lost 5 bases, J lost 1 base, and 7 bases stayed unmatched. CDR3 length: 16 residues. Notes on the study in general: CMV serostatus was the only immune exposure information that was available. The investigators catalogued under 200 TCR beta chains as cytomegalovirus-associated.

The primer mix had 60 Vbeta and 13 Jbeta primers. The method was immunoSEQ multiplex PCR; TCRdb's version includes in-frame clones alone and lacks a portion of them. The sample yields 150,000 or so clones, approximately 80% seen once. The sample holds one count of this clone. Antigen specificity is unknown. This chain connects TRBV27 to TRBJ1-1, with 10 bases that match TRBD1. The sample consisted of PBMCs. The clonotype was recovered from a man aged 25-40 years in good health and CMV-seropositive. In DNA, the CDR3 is TGTGCCAGCAGTGTCCCCCGACAGGGGGCGAACACTGAAGCTTTCTTT. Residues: CASSVPRQGANTEAFF.